This T cell receptor (beta chain) is drawn from a study of regulatory T cells in long-lasting Graves disease (dated by TCRdb to the early 2020s). Looking at the study overall: To count as having persistent Graves' disease, a patient had to have received antithyroid drug treatment for over 5 years with TSH receptor autoantibodies remaining persistently positive. This study used TCR sequencing and RNA sequencing of peripheral blood to compare persistent Graves' disease patients against newly diagnosed Graves' disease patients. The study took place in China and was registered as a clinical trial. A total of around 35 samples underwent TCR sequencing: some 13 from persistent and approximately 20 from newly diagnosed Graves' disease patients. Antithyroid drugs had been taken for about 9.7 years on average by persistent Graves' disease patients in the clinical cohort.

Per the publication, the time point label means: persistent/refractory GD, antithyroid drugs over 5 years with positive TRAb. For both TCR sequencing and RNA sequencing, RNA was extracted from PBMCs in TRIzol. The diagnosis of Graves' disease was made according to American Thyroid Association guidelines. Patients for the study were recruited at an endocrinology department in Xi'an, China. From each patient, 7.5 to 10 milliliters of peripheral blood was collected into an EDTA anticoagulant tube. Ficoll Paque Plus density gradient separation was used to isolate PBMCs, and no further T cell sorting was done. An Agilent 2100 Bioanalyzer and agarose gel were used to check RNA quality, and a NanoDrop 2000 was used to measure RNA concentration. Study-wide findings and limitations: Lower TCR Shannon entropy and fewer highly expanded clones were observed in persistent Graves' disease patients than in newly diagnosed patients, which suggested clonal expansion. A larger number of public clonotypes was shared among persistent patients (about 2,700) than among newly diagnosed patients (approximately 930). Sequencing and analysis were restricted to the TCR beta chain. TRBV28, TRBJ1-2 and TRBJ2-5 were preferentially used in persistent disease, while TRBV20-1 and TRBJ2-1 were favored in newly diagnosed disease. Peripheral blood alone was examined, since thyroid tissue, which constituted the primary lesion, could not be accessed. As a limitation, the authors acknowledged that the small sample size may reduce accuracy.

On this clonotype itself: Its antigen remains unidentified. Base-call qualities are not available, and no considerably larger clone is one nucleotide away.

Trimming leaves V shorter by 2 bases and J shorter by 0 bases, with the junction holding 4 bases beyond the gene matches. The cysteine opens and the phenylalanine closes a CDR3 of 17 amino acids. Only the CDR3 part of the read is kept: 51 bases, read in frame from the first base. CDR1 and CDR2 are drawn from the germline V gene: SGHDN, FVKESK. Libraries were made using multiplex PCR. TCRdb lists the instrument as Illumina HiSeq 4000. CDR3 regions were amplified by Arm-PCR with iRepertoire HTBI primers to construct TCR beta libraries. Before sequencing, the PCR products underwent gel purification. In the source study's methods: A total of 62 TRBV and approximately 13 TRBJ segments were identified across samples and were used for gene usage analysis of CDR3 amino acid clonotypes. Filtered high-quality paired reads were merged into contigs using COPE and FqMerger. BLAST was used to align contigs to IMGT TRBV, TRBD and TRBJ reference genes, with CDR3 defined following IMGT. Clonotypes above 0.1% frequency were classified as highly expanded clones. Shannon entropy served as the measure of repertoire diversity, while the Gini coefficient captured V-J evenness. Clonotypes shared by more than one individual were considered public. TCRdb passed the public sequencing reads through fastp at Q25 and MiXCR, retaining productive beta sequences. Records with the same CDR3 protein are collapsed into one entry carrying the most frequent genes and DNA. These V and J calls rely on TCRdb rather than the paper's analysis. This sample lists a few hundred thousand distinct CDR3 sequences; 20% to 25% were detected once. The ten most abundant clones make up around 7% of the sample.

This TCR was recovered from a female donor with Graves disease. This sequence uses TRBV14 and TRBJ2-7, and TRBD2 aligns with 13 junction nucleotides. Here the sequenced sample was peripheral blood mononuclear cells (PBMCs), taken when the disease was refractory, from a patient treated with antithyroid drugs. Here the CDR3 is given as CASSQYRLAGGSYEQYF. Here is the DNA: TGTGCCAGCAGCCAATACCGACTAGCGGGGGGCTCCTACGAGCAGTACTTC. Joined to the reference TRBV14 and TRBJ2-7 proteins, this CDR3 gives the full variable domain: EAGVTQFPSHSVIEKGQTVTLRCDPISGHDNLYWYRRVMGKEIKFLLHFVKESKQDESGMPNNRFLAERTGGTYSTLKVQPAELEDSGVYFCASSQYRLAGGSYEQYFGPGTRLTVT.